The present entry profiles one T cell receptor (beta chain) with its context. Its antigen is not known. This sample was included in a study of cytomegalovirus exposure and HLA in healthy donors. A multiplex PCR was run with 60 Vbeta primers and 13 Jbeta primers. The method was immunoSEQ multiplex PCR; TCRdb's version includes in-frame clones alone and lacks a portion of them. The sample yields fewer than 250,000 clones, just under 75% seen once. Findings and caveats of the study: The productive fraction for most TCR beta V segments was about 87% or about 30% in an earlier analysis. As a later analysis showed, a missense DCLRE1C variant was linked to trimming of TCR beta V- and J-genes. Reportedly, a later analysis found an Asian-associated ancestry cluster had fewer N-insertions than the roughly 700-donor mean. Of the V segments, some could not be distinguished, including TRBV6-2 and TRBV6-3, and were excluded.

The CDR3 runs to 14 residues. V lost 5 bases to trimming and J lost 3 bases; unmatched junction nucleotides: 4. The V gene's germline CDR1 is SGHVS and CDR2 FQNEAQ. The source material was PBMCs. This clonotype was obtained from a man between 25 and 39 years old in good health and CMV-seropositive. The genes are TRBV7-8 and TRBJ2-7, with 10 positions matching TRBD1. The CDR3 protein is CASSPGTGVYEQYF. Written as DNA, the CDR3 is TGTGCCAGCAGCCCCGGGACAGGGGTCTACGAGCAGTACTTC.